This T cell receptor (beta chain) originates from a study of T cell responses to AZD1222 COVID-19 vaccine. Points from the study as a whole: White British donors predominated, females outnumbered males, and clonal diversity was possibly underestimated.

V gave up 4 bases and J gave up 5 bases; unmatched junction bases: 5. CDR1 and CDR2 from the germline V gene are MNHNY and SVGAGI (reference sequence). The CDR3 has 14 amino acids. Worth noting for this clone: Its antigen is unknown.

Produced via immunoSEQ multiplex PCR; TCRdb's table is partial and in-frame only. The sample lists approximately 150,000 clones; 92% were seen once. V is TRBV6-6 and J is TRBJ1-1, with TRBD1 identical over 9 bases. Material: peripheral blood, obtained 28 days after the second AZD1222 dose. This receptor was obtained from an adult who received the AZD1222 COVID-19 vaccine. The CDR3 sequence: CASSSGTGTTEAFF. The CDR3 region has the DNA TGTGCCAGCAGTTCCGGGACAGGGACGACTGAAGCTTTCTTT.